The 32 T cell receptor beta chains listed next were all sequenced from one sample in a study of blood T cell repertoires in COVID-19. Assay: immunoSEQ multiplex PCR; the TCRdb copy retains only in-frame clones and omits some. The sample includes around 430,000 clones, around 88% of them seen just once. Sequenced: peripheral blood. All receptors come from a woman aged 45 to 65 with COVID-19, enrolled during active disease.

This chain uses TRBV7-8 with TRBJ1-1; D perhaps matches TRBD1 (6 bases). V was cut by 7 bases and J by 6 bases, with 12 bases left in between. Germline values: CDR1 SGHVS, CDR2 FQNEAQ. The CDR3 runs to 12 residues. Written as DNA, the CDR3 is TGTGCCAGCACCCTACAGGGAGCTGAAGCTTTCTTT. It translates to CASTLQGAEAFF.

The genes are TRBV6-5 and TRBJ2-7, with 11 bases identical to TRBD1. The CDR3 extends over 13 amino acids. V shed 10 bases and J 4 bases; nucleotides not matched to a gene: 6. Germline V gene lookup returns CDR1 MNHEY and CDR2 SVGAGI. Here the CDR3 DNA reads TGTGCCACAGTTCGGGACAGGGGGTACGAGCAGTACTTC. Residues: CATVRDRGYEQYF.

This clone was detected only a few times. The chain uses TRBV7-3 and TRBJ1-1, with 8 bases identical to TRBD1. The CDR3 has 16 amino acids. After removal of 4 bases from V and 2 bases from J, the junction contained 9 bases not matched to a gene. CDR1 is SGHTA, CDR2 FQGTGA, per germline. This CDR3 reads CASSSLTGAGNTEAFF. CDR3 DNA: TGTGCCAGCAGCTCCTTGACAGGGGCGGGAAACACTGAAGCTTTCTTT.

CDR3 nucleotides: TGTGCCAGCAGCCAACATCTCCGGGAGCAGTTCTTC. This encodes CASSQHLREQFF. The V and J genes are TRBV3-1 (or the pseudogene TRBV3-2) and TRBJ2-1; unclear D gene. Germline lookup yields CDR1 LGHDT and CDR2 YNNKEL (reference sequence). This CDR3 contains 12 residues. Deletions cut 2 bases from V and 10 bases from J, with 9 bases between.

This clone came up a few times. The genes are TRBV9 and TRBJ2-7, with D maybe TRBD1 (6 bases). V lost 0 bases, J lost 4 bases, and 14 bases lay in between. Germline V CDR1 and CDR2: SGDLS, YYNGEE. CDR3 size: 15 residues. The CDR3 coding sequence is TGTGCCAGCAGCGTAGACGGGACACTTCATTACGAGCAGTACTTC. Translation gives CASSVDGTLHYEQYF.

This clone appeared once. The CDR3 spells CASSRTSLKGDTQYF. DNA for the CDR3: TGTGCCAGCAGCCGTACATCACTAAAAGGAGATACGCAGTATTTT. V is TRBV3-1 (or the pseudogene TRBV3-2) and J is TRBJ2-3; D uncertain. V gave up 4 bases and J gave up 5 bases, with 16 bases separating them. Germline lookup yields CDR1 LGHDT and CDR2 YNNKEL (reference sequence). The CDR3 length is 15 residues.

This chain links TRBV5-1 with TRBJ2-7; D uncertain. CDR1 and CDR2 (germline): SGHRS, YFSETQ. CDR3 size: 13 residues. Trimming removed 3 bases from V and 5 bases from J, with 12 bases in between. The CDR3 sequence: CASSSTYSDEQYF. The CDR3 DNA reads TGCGCCAGCAGCTCAACTTATTCGGACGAGCAGTACTTC.

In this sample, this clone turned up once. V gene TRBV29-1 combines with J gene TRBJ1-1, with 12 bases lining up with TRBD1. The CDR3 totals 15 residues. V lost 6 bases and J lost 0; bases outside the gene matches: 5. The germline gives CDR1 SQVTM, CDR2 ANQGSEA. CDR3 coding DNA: TGCAGCGTCGGGACAGGGGGCTACTTGAACACTGAAGCTTTCTTT. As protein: CSVGTGGYLNTEAFF.

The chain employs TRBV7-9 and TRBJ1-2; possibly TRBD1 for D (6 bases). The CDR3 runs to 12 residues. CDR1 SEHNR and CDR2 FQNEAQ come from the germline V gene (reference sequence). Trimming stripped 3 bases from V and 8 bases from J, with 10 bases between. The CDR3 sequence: CASSFRGEGYTF. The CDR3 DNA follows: TGTGCCAGCAGCTTCAGGGGAGAGGGCTACACCTTC.

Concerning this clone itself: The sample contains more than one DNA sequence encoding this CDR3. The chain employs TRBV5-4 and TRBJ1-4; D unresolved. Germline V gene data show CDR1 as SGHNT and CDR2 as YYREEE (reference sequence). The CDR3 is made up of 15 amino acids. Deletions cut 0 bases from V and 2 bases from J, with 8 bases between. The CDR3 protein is CASSLGGGTNEKLFF. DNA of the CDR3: TGTGCCAGCAGCTTGGGCGGAGGGACTAATGAAAAACTGTTTTTT.

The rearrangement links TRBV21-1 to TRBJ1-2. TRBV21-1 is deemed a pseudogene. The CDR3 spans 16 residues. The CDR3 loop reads CASSKVNGGCSCGYTF. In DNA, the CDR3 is TGTGCCAGCAGCAAAGTTAACGGAGGGTGTTCATGTGGCTACACCTTC.

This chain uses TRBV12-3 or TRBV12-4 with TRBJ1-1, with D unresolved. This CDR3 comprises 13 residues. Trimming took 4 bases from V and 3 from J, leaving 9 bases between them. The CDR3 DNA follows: TGTGCCAGCAGTTCAAAGGAGGACACTGAAGCTTTCTTT. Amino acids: CASSSKEDTEAFF.

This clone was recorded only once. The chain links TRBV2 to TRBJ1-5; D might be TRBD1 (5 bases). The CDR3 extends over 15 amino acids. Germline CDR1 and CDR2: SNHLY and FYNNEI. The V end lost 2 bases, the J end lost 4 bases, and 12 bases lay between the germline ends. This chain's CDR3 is CASSELGPENQPQHF. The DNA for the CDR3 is TGTGCCAGCAGTGAATTGGGGCCTGAGAATCAGCCCCAGCATTTT.

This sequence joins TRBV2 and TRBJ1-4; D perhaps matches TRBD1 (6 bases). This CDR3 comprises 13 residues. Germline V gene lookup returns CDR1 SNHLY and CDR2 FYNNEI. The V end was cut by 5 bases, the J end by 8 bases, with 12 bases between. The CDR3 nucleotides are TGTGCCAGCAGTCCCACAGGGATCGAAAAACTGTTTTTT. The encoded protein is CASSPTGIEKLFF.

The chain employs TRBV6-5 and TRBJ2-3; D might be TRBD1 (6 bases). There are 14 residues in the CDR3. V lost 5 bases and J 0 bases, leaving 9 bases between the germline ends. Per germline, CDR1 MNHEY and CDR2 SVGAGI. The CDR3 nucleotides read TGTGCCAGCAGTAGGACAGTTAGCACAGATACGCAGTATTTT. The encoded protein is CASSRTVSTDTQYF.

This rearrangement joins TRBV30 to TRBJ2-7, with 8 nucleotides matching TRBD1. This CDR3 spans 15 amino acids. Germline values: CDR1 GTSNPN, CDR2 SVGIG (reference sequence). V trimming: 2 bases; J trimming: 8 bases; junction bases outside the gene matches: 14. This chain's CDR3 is CAWSPRWGQVSQQYF. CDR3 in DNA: TGTGCCTGGAGTCCCCGTTGGGGACAGGTTAGTCAGCAGTACTTC. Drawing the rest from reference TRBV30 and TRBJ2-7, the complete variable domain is SQTIHQWPATLVQPVGSPLSLECTVEGTSNPNLYWYRQAAGRGLQLLFYSVGIGQISSEVPQNLSASRPQDRQFILSSKKLLLSDSGFYLCAWSPRWGQVSQQYFGPGTRLTVT.

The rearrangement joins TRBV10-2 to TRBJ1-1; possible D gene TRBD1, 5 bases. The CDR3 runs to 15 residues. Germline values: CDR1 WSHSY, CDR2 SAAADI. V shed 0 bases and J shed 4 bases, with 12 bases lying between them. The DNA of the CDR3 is TGCGCCAGCAGTGAGTCGACGGGGGGAGGCACTGAAGCTTTCTTT. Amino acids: CASSESTGGGTEAFF.

CDR3 sequence (DNA): TGTGCCAGCAGCCTGTCCCAGACAGGGAACACTGAAGCTTTCTTT. Its protein product is CASSLSQTGNTEAFF. V and J are TRBV11-2 and TRBJ1-1, with D maybe TRBD1 (6 bases). Germline V gives CDR1 SGHAT, CDR2 FQNNGV. The CDR3 runs to 15 residues. Between the trimmed V and J ends, which lost 5 bases and 1 base, there was a span of 14 bases.

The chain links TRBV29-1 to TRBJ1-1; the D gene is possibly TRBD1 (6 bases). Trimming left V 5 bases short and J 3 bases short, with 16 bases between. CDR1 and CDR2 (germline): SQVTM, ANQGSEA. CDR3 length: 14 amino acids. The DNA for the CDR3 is TGCAGCGTTTCGAGACAGGTCGGAGACACTGAAGCTTTCTTT. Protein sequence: CSVSRQVGDTEAFF.

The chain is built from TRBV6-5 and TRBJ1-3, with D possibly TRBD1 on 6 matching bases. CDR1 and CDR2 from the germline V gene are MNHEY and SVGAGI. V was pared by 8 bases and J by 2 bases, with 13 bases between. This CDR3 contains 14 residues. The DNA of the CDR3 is TGTGCCAGCTCTACAGGGATCCCTGGAAACACCATATATTTT. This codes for CASSTGIPGNTIYF.

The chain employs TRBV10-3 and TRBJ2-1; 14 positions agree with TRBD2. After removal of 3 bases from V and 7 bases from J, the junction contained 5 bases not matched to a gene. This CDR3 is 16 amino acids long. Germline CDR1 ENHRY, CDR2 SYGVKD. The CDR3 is CAISDRLAGGQNEQFF. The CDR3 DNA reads TGTGCCATCAGTGACCGACTAGCGGGGGGGCAGAATGAGCAGTTCTTC.

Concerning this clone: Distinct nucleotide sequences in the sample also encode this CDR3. The CDR3 DNA reads TGCGCCAGCAGCTTGGGACAGGGGGCTGATCAGCCCCAGCATTTT. Amino acids: CASSLGQGADQPQHF. The chain joins TRBV5-1 to TRBJ1-5; 10 bases line up with TRBD1. CDR3 length equals 15 residues. V was pared by 0 bases and J by 5 bases, with 2 bases of the junction left unmatched. Germline-derived CDR1 and CDR2 are SGHRS and YFSETQ.

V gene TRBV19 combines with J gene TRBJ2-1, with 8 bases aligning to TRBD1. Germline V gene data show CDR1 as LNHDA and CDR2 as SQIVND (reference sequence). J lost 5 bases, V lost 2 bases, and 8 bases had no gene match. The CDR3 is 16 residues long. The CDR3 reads CASSISTGTGDNEQFF. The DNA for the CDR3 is TGTGCCAGTAGTATATCCACCGGGACAGGTGACAATGAGCAGTTCTTC.

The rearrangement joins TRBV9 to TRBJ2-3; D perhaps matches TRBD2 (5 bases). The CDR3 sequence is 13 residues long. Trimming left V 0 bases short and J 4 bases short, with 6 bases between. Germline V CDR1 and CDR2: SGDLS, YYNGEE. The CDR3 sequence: CASSVVEADTQYF. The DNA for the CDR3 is TGTGCCAGCAGCGTAGTGGAGGCAGATACGCAGTATTTT.

The CDR3 protein is CASSRDSSGANVLTF. The CDR3 DNA reads as TGTGCCAGTAGTAGGGACAGCTCTGGGGCCAACGTCCTGACTTTC. This chain uses TRBV19 with TRBJ2-6; TRBD1 matches 7 bases. Germline V gene sequence: CDR1 LNHDA, CDR2 SQIVND (reference sequence). CDR3 size: 15 residues. Trimming at V came to 4 bases and at J to 0 bases, leaving 0 bases not matched to a gene. Based on the CDR3 plus reference TRBV19 and TRBJ2-6, the full variable domain is DGGITQSPKYLFRKEGQNVTLSCEQNLNHDAMYWYRQDPGQGLRLIYYSQIVNDFQKGDIAEGYSVSREKKESFPLTVTSAQKNPTAFYLCASSRDSSGANVLTFGAGSRLTVL.

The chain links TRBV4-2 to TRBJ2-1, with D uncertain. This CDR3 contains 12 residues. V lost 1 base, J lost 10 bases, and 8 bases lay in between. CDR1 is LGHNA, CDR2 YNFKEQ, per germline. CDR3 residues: CASSQVVAEQFF. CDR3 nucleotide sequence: TGTGCCAGCAGCCAAGTCGTGGCCGAGCAGTTCTTC.

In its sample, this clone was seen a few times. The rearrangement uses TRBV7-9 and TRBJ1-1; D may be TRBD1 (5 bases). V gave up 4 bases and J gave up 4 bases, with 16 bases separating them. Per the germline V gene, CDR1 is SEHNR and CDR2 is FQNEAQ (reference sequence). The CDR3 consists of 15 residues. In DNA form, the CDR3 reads TGTGCCAGCAGCTCGCCGGGCCGGGGGACCACTGAAGCTTTCTTT. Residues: CASSSPGRGTTEAFF.

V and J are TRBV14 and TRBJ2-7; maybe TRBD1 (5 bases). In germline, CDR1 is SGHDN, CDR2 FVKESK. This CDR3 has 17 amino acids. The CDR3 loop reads CGGSQDPLPRVRGEQYF. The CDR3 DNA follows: TGTGGGGGCAGCCAAGATCCTCTTCCCAGGGTTCGTGGCGAGCAGTACTTC.

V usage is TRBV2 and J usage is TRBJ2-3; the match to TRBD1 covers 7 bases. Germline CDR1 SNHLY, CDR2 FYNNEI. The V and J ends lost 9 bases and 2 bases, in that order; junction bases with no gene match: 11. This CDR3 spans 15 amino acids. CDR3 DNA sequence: TGTGCCAGTCTGTTGGACAGGACCATCACAGATACGCAGTATTTT. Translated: CASLLDRTITDTQYF.

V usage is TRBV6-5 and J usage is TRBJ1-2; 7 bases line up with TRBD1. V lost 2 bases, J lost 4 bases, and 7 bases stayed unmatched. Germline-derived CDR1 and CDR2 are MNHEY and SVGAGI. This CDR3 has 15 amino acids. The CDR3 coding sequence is TGTGCCAGCAGTTACACACTGACAGGGCCCTATGGCTACACCTTC. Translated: CASSYTLTGPYGYTF.

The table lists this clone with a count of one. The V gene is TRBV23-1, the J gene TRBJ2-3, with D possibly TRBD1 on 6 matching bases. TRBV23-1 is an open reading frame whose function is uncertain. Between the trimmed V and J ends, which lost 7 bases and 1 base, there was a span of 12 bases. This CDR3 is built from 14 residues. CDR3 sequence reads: CASTPGHCTDTQYF. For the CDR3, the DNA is TGCGCCAGCACCCCGGGACATTGCACAGATACGCAGTATTTT.

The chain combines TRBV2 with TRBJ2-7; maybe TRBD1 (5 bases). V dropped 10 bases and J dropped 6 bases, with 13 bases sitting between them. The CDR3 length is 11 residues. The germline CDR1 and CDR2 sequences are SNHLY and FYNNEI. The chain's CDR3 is CATLDRREQYF. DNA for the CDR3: TGTGCCACGCTTGACAGACGCGAGCAGTACTTC.